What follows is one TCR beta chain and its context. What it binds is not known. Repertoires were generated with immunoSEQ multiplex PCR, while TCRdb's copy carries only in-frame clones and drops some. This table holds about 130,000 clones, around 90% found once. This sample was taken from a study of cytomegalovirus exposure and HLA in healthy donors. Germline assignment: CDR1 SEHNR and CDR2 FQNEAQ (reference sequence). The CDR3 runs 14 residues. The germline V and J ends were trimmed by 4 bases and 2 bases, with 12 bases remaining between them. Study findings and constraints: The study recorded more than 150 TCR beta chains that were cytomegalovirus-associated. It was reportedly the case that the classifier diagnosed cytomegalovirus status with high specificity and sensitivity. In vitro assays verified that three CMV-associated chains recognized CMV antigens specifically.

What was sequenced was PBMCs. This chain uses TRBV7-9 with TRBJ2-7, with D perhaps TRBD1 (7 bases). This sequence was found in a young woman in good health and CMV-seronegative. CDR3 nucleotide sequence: TGTGCCAGCAGCTCGCGGGACAGTCCCTACGAGCAGTACTTC. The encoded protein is CASSSRDSPYEQYF.